Following are 21 T cell receptor beta chains from one sample sequenced in a study of regulatory T cells in long-lasting Graves disease. According to the study, TCR beta libraries were built with iRepertoire HTBI primers and CDR3-region Arm-PCR. TCRdb called the multiplex PCR reads again in MiXCR, with one record for every CDR3 protein. This table holds hundreds of thousands of distinct CDR3 sequences, about 12% found once. Time point defined: newly diagnosed GD, antithyroid drugs for less than 3 months. PBMC-derived RNA was used for the TCR library. In addition, the sample was reused for a study of T cells in Graves' hyperthyroidism and ophthalmopathy.

Specimen: peripheral blood mononuclear cells (PBMCs), collected at new diagnosis, from a patient treated with antithyroid drugs. The source is a woman younger than 45 with Graves disease.

This clonotype was recorded many times. The chain links TRBV11-2 to TRBJ2-1; maybe TRBD2 (6 bases). Trimming cost V 0 bases and J 1 base, with 16 bases left between them. Germline CDR1 and CDR2: SGHAT and FQNNGV. The CDR3 is made up of 18 amino acids. CDR3 nucleotides: TGTGCCAGCAGCTTAGAGGGGTTAGCGGCGATTTCCTACAATGAGCAGTTCTTC. It translates to CASSLEGLAAISYNEQFF.

This clonotype was recorded at least ten times. The V call is TRBV7-2, the J call TRBJ1-2, with no clear D. CDR1 and CDR2 from the germline V gene are SGHTA and FQGNSA. The germline V and J ends were trimmed by 5 bases and 0 bases, with 13 bases remaining between them. The CDR3 has 15 residues. The CDR3 loop is CASSPFRGSNYGYTF. The CDR3 DNA reads TGTGCCAGCAGCCCTTTTCGGGGTTCTAACTATGGCTACACCTTC.

This clonotype turned up a few times. This sequence joins TRBV29-1 and TRBJ1-1; maybe TRBD1 (5 bases). CDR3 length: 10 amino acids. Deletions cut 4 bases from V and 6 bases from J, with 6 bases between. In germline, CDR1 is SQVTM, CDR2 ANQGSEA. CDR3 DNA sequence: TGCAGCGTTGGGGACTCTGAAGCTTTCTTT. This codes for CSVGDSEAFF.

Points on this clonotype: This may be a read error, as it is one base from a much larger clone. The V and J genes are TRBV5-1 and TRBJ1-1; no clear D. CDR3 length: 14 amino acids. Germline lookup yields CDR1 SGHRS and CDR2 YFSETQ. Trimming took off 2 bases at V and 4 bases at J, with 12 bases between the two ends. CDR3 DNA: TGCGCCAGCAGCTTTCTTATGGCAGGCACTGAAGCTTTCTTT. Protein product: CASSFLMAGTEAFF.

Many counts were recorded for this clonotype. The junction departs from germline at one end; a sequencing error may be responsible. The chain recombines TRBV6-1 with TRBJ1-1; D is possibly TRBD1 (5 bases). The CDR3 has 13 residues. Germline V gives CDR1 MNHNS, CDR2 SASEGT. For the CDR3, the DNA is TGCGCCAGCAGTGAACTTCAGGGCACTGAAGCTTTCTTT. Its protein is CASSELQGTEAFF.

As regards this clonotype: A much larger clone differs by one base, so this may be a read error. This chain uses TRBV27 with TRBJ2-7, with 7 bases matching TRBD2. The CDR3 is 16 residues long. The J segment lost 7 bases and the V segment lost 6 bases, leaving 18 bases of the junction unmatched. Per germline, CDR1 MNHEY and CDR2 SMNVEV (reference sequence). CDR3 DNA: TGTGCCAGCAGCTATAGACTAGCCCAATACTACAATGAGCAGTACTTC. Translated, it gives CASSYRLAQYYNEQYF.

In its sample, this clonotype was seen many times. V is TRBV20-1 and J is TRBJ1-1; D perhaps matches TRBD1 (5 bases). CDR3 length equals 13 residues. V was clipped by 1 base and J by 6 bases, with 12 bases between them. In germline, CDR1 is DFQATT, CDR2 SNEGSKA (reference sequence). CDR3 bases: TGCAGTGCTAGAGGCAGGGTCAACGCTGAAGCTTTCTTT. It specifies CSARGRVNAEAFF.

Ten or more counts support this clonotype. This chain uses TRBV7-2 with TRBJ2-7; 7 bases line up with TRBD1. Germline CDR1 reads SGHTA; CDR2 reads FQGNSA. Trimming took 5 bases from V and 2 from J; bases not matched to a gene: 9. The length of the CDR3 is 15 residues. CDR3 loop: CASSVRQGAPYEQYF. The DNA for the CDR3 is TGTGCCAGCAGCGTAAGACAGGGAGCTCCCTACGAGCAGTACTTC.

This clonotype was seen more than once but under ten times. V and J are TRBV19 and TRBJ2-5; 9 bases are shared with TRBD1. Germline V gene lookup returns CDR1 LNHDA and CDR2 SQIVND (reference sequence). The ends lost 3 bases at V and 5 bases at J; junction bases unmatched: 10. This CDR3 comprises 16 residues. Written as DNA, the CDR3 is TGTGCCAGTAGTATGGGACAGGGCCGATGGTGGGAGACCCAGTACTTC. Its translation: CASSMGQGRWWETQYF.

This clonotype was recorded many times. The chain is built from TRBV24-1 and TRBJ2-7; 9 bases align to TRBD2. V was pared by 4 bases and J by 2 bases, with 8 bases of the junction left unmatched. CDR1 is KGHDR, CDR2 SFDVKD, per germline. The CDR3 is made up of 16 amino acids. CDR3 nucleotide sequence: TGTGCCACCAGTGACCCATCGACTAGCGGCACCTACGAGCAGTACTTC. The encoded protein is CATSDPSTSGTYEQYF.

The chain joins TRBV7-3 to TRBJ2-2; a weak D match, TRBD2 (6 bases). There are 16 residues in the CDR3. Trimming cost V 1 base and J 0 bases, with 9 bases left between them. Germline loops: CDR1 SGHTA, CDR2 FQGTGA. The CDR3 loop is CASSLNGLSNTGELFF. The CDR3 DNA reads TGTGCCAGCAGCTTAAATGGACTATCGAACACCGGGGAGCTGTTTTTT.

This clonotype was counted at least ten times. The rearrangement uses TRBV12-3 or TRBV12-4 and TRBJ1-1; D gene ambiguous. V was cut by 0 bases and J by 1 base, with 9 bases left in between. CDR3 length: 15 amino acids. CDR3 sequence reads: CASSLAAGKNTEAFF. In nucleotides, the CDR3 is TGTGCCAGCAGTTTAGCGGCGGGAAAGAACACTGAAGCTTTCTTT.

This clonotype has ten or more counts. V is TRBV28 and J is TRBJ2-3, with 7 bases aligning to TRBD1. Trimming at V came to 8 bases and at J to 4 bases, leaving 27 bases not matched to a gene. There are 20 residues in the CDR3. Looked up from germline, CDR1 is MDHEN and CDR2 is SYDVKM. This CDR3 is CASGPRSLRSSTGVPDTQYF. DNA for the CDR3: TGTGCCAGCGGTCCCCGCAGTTTACGGTCGAGTACAGGGGTCCCAGATACGCAGTATTTT. The variable domain in full, completed from reference TRBV28 and TRBJ2-3, reads DVKVTQSSRYLVKRTGEKVFLECVQDMDHENMFWYRQDPGLGLRLIYFSYDVKMKEKGDIPEGYSVSREKKERFSLILESASTNQTSMYLCASGPRSLRSSTGVPDTQYFGPGTRLTVL.

This clonotype was seen a handful of times. CDR3 in amino acids: CASSIFSTTDTQYF. The DNA of the CDR3 is TGTGCCAGTAGTATTTTTTCCACCACAGATACGCAGTATTTT. The V and J genes are TRBV19 and TRBJ2-3; D uncertain. Trimming took 3 bases from V and 2 from J, leaving 9 bases between them. The CDR3 has 14 residues. CDR1 is LNHDA, CDR2 SQIVND, per germline (reference sequence). The full variable domain, with the rest looked up from reference TRBV19 and TRBJ2-3, is DGGITQSPKYLFRKEGQNVTLSCEQNLNHDAMYWYRQDPGQGLRLIYYSQIVNDFQKGDIAEGYSVSREKKESFPLTVTSAQKNPTAFYLCASSIFSTTDTQYFGPGTRLTVL.

This clonotype occurred many times. The chain couples TRBV19 to TRBJ2-3, with D possibly TRBD2 on 6 matching bases. The V end was cut by 10 bases, the J end by 4 bases, with 27 bases between. This CDR3 comprises 17 residues. Germline V gene lookup returns CDR1 LNHDA and CDR2 SQIVND (reference sequence). The CDR3 DNA sequence: TGTGCCACCCGGGGGAGACTCGCGGGACTGGAGGCAGATACGCAGTATTTT. As protein: CATRGRLAGLEADTQYF.

This clonotype has a handful of counts. DNA of the CDR3: TGTGCCAGCAGCTTAGCTCTCGCGAACGAGCAGTACTTC. This gives the protein CASSLALANEQYF. The chain links TRBV11-3 to TRBJ2-7; D is unresolved. Germline V gene lookup returns CDR1 SGHNT and CDR2 YENEEA. The CDR3 consists of 13 residues. V lost 1 base to trimming and J lost 5 bases, with 9 bases between them. Filled out from reference TRBV11-3 and TRBJ2-7, the complete variable domain reads EAGVVQSPRYKIIEKKQPVAFWCNPISGHNTLYWYLQNLGQGPELLIRYENEEAVDDSQLPKDRFSAERLKGVDSTLKIQPAELGDSAVYLCASSLALANEQYFGPGTRLTVT.

This clonotype was seen ten or more times. The chain is built from TRBV6-1 and TRBJ2-5, with TRBD2 matching 7 bases. With 8 bases clipped from V and 5 bases from J, the junction kept 8 bases outside the gene matches. CDR1 and CDR2 (germline): MNHNS, SASEGT. The CDR3 contains 13 residues. CDR3: CASGRREYETQYF. The CDR3 DNA reads as TGTGCCAGCGGTCGGCGGGAGTACGAGACCCAGTACTTC.

This clonotype was recorded many times. The rearrangement uses TRBV12-3 or TRBV12-4 and TRBJ1-6; TRBD1 agrees at 7 bases. V trimming: 3 bases; J trimming: 5 bases; junction bases outside the gene matches: 4. The CDR3 consists of 15 residues. The CDR3 bases are TGTGCCAGCAGTTTCACAGGGGTCCATAATTCACCCCTCCACTTT. Its translation is CASSFTGVHNSPLHF.

There are a few counts of this clonotype. This chain uses TRBV29-1 with TRBJ1-2; TRBD1 matches 8 bases. V dropped 3 bases and J dropped 8; count of bases not matched to a gene: 2. CDR1 and CDR2 (germline): SQVTM, ANQGSEA. The CDR3 extends over 11 amino acids. CDR3 in DNA: TGCAGCGTTGAGGACAGGGCCGGCTACACCTTC. It specifies CSVEDRAGYTF. Together with reference TRBV29-1 and TRBJ1-2, the CDR3 gives the full variable domain: SAVISQKPSRDICQRGTSLTIQCQVDSQVTMMFWYRQQPGQSLTLIATANQGSEATYESGFVIDKFPISRPNLTFSTLTVSNMSPEDSSIYLCSVEDRAGYTFGSGTRLTVV.

This clonotype was picked up many times. J is TRBJ1-2 and V is TRBV2; 10 bases map to TRBD1. Germline V gives CDR1 SNHLY, CDR2 FYNNEI. V lost 6 bases, J lost 6 bases, and 7 bases stayed unmatched. The CDR3 runs to 14 residues. CDR3 nucleotide sequence: TGTGCCAGCAGCCGGGACAGGGGTAGCGATGGCTACACCTTC. This encodes CASSRDRGSDGYTF.

This clonotype was seen repeatedly, ten times or more. The chain couples TRBV7-6 to TRBJ2-2, with 9 bases fitting TRBD1. This CDR3 contains 15 residues. Germline values: CDR1 SGHVS, CDR2 FNYEAQ. With 4 bases clipped from V and 2 bases from J, the junction kept 2 bases outside the gene matches. Written as DNA, the CDR3 is TGTGCCAGCAGCTACAGGGGGCTAAACACCGGGGAGCTGTTTTTT. Translating it yields CASSYRGLNTGELFF.